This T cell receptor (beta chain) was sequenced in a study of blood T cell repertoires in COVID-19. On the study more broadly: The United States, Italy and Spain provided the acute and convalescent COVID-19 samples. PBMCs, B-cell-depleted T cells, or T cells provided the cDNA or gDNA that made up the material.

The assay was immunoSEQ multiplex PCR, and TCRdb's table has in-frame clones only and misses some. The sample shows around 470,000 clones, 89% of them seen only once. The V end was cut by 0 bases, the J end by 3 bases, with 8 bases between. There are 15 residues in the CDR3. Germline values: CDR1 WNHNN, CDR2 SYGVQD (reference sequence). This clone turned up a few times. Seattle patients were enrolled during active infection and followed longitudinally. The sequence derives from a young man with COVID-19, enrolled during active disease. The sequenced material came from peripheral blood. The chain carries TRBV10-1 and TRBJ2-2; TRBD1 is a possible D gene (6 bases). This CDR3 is CASSESGHYTGELFF. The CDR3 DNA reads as TGCGCCAGCAGTGAGTCGGGACACTACACCGGGGAGCTGTTTTTT.